This T cell receptor (beta chain) is from a study of post-analysis software for immune sequencing data. The CDR3 loop spans 16 amino acids. Per the germline V gene, CDR1 is MNHEY and CDR2 is SMNVEV (reference sequence). Deletions cut 4 bases from V and 2 bases from J, with 18 bases between. Turning to this clonotype: The antigen is not known.

Regarding the study as a whole: Under F measure analysis, samples from one preparation batch co-clustered strongly. Included in a set of roughly five TRBV segments more frequent in patients than controls were TRBV5-6, TRBV5-1 and TRBV20-1.

Unique molecular identifiers featured in each of the TCR beta cDNA libraries. The T cell input of roughly 0.95 to 11 million gave about 500,000 cDNA molecules. TCRdb redid the calling of the PCR reads with MiXCR, one entry per CDR3 protein. The table includes hundreds of thousands of distinct CDR3 sequences, around 40% detected once. Sequencing was carried out using blood. The TCR originated in a girl under 18 with multiple sclerosis. The chain has TRBV27 and TRBJ2-7, with D perhaps matching TRBD1 (6 bases). The CDR3 protein is CASSSYTGQKPYEQYF. The CDR3 bases are TGTGCCAGCAGTTCCTACACTGGACAGAAACCCTACGAGCAGTACTTC.